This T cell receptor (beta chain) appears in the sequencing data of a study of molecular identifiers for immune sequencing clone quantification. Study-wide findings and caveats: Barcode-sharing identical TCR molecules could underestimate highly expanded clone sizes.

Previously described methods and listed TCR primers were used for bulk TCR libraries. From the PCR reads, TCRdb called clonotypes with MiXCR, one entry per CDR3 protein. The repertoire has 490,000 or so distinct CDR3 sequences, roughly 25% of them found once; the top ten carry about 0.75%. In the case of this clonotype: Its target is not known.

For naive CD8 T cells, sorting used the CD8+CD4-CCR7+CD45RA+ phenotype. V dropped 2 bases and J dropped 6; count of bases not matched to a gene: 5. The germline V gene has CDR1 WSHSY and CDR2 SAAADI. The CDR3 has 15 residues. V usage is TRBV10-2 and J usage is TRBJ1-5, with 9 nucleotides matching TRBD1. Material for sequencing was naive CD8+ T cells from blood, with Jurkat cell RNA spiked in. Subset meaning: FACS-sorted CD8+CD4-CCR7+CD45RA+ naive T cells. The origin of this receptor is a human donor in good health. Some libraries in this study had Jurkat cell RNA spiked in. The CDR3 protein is CASSERQGVSQPQHF. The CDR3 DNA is TGCGCCAGCAGTGAGCGACAGGGGGTTAGTCAGCCCCAGCATTTT.